A single sample is the source of the 16 T cell receptor beta chains below, sequenced in a study of cytomegalovirus exposure and HLA in healthy donors. This PCR relied on a set of 60 Vbeta primers and 13 Jbeta primers. Clones were read by immunoSEQ multiplex PCR, and TCRdb kept only the in-frame ones, dropping some. This sample yields approximately 240,000 clones, of which 70% to 85% are seen a single time; around 2.9% belongs to the top ten. The sample was PBMCs. The receptor source for this set is a woman in her sixties or seventies in good health and CMV-seropositive.

The CDR3 DNA reads as TGTGCCAGCAGCCCCTCACCGGAGAGCTGGGAGACCCAGTACTTC. As protein: CASSPSPESWETQYF. The chain employs TRBV4-2 and TRBJ2-5; D gene ambiguous. The germline CDR1 and CDR2 sequences are LGHNA and YNFKEQ. This CDR3 region has 15 residues. V was cut by 4 bases and J by 5 bases, with 17 bases left in between.

The V call is TRBV19, the J call TRBJ1-1; 7 bases line up with TRBD1. Germline lookup yields CDR1 LNHDA and CDR2 SQIVND (reference sequence). This CDR3 has 14 residues. The ends lost 6 bases at V and 7 bases at J; junction bases unmatched: 11. In DNA form, the CDR3 reads TGTGCCAGTAGCGACGCCGGGACAGCCTATGAAGCTTTCTTT. Amino acid sequence: CASSDAGTAYEAFF.

The chain has TRBV5-1 and TRBJ2-1, with D possibly TRBD2 on 5 matching bases. Germline V gives CDR1 SGHRS, CDR2 YFSETQ. The CDR3 loop spans 16 amino acids. V lost 3 bases to trimming and J lost 9 bases, with 22 bases between them. CDR3 loop: CASSWETTDMGGEQFF. The CDR3 region has the DNA TGCGCCAGCAGCTGGGAGACAACCGATATGGGTGGTGAGCAGTTCTTC.

This chain links TRBV19 with TRBJ1-5; D remains ambiguous. The germline V and J ends were trimmed by 2 bases and 6 bases, with 11 bases remaining between them. This CDR3 comprises 14 residues. Germline loops: CDR1 LNHDA, CDR2 SQIVND (reference sequence). CDR3 loop: CASSILGEGQPQHF. CDR3 sequence (DNA): TGTGCCAGTAGTATACTCGGCGAGGGTCAGCCCCAGCATTTT.

The chain combines TRBV5-4 with TRBJ2-1; a possible D gene is TRBD2 (6 bases). The CDR3 is 18 residues long. The germline CDR1 and CDR2 sequences are SGHNT and YYREEE (reference sequence). Trimming took 4 bases from V and 5 from J, leaving 25 bases between them. The chain's CDR3 is CASSNPNLRGLGDNEQFF. DNA for the CDR3: TGTGCCAGCAGCAACCCGAATCTACGGGGACTGGGGGACAATGAGCAGTTCTTC. The full variable domain, its missing parts supplied by reference TRBV5-4 and TRBJ2-1, is ETGVTQSPTHLIKTRGQQVTLRCSSQSGHNTVSWYQQALGQGPQFIFQYYREEENGRGNFPPRFSGLQFPNYSSELNVNALELDDSALYLCASSNPNLRGLGDNEQFFGPGTRLTVL.

There are a few counts of this clone. The chain joins TRBV6-5 to TRBJ1-1, with 10 bases identical to TRBD1. The CDR3 has 14 amino acids. Germline CDR1 is MNHEY and CDR2 is SVGAGI. Trimming at V came to 6 bases and at J to 6 bases, leaving 7 bases not matched to a gene. For the CDR3, the DNA is TGTGCCAGCAGCAAAAGACAGGGGGCAGCTGAAGCTTTCTTT. Its translation is CASSKRQGAAEAFF.

The chain recombines TRBV27 with TRBJ2-1, with a possible D match to TRBD1 (6 bases). Per the germline V gene, CDR1 is MNHEY and CDR2 is SMNVEV (reference sequence). V was shortened by 10 bases and J by 8 bases, with 15 bases between the two germline ends. This CDR3 contains 12 residues. The CDR3 coding sequence is TGTGCCACCAGGTTGGGGGCACATGAGCAGTTCTTC. As protein: CATRLGAHEQFF.

The V call is TRBV28, the J call TRBJ1-5; unclear D gene. V dropped 3 bases and J dropped 7 bases, with 7 bases sitting between them. The CDR3 runs 12 residues. Germline V gives CDR1 MDHEN, CDR2 SYDVKM. The CDR3 reads CASSLAGQPQHF. The CDR3 region has the DNA TGTGCCAGCAGTTTGGCCGGGCAGCCCCAGCATTTT. The full variable domain, in which reference TRBV28 and TRBJ1-5 provide the parts outside the CDR3, is DVKVTQSSRYLVKRTGEKVFLECVQDMDHENMFWYRQDPGLGLRLIYFSYDVKMKEKGDIPEGYSVSREKKERFSLILESASTNQTSMYLCASSLAGQPQHFGDGTRLSIL.

The V and J genes are TRBV9 and TRBJ2-3; D possibly corresponds to TRBD2 (6 bases). From germline, CDR1 is SGDLS and CDR2 YYNGEE. CDR3 length equals 16 residues. V shed 4 bases and J shed 4 bases, with 19 bases lying between them. DNA for the CDR3: TGTGCCAGCAGCTCTCAGGGAGGTGGCCGCCCAGATACGCAGTATTTT. Amino acid sequence: CASSSQGGGRPDTQYF.

This clone showed up just once. This chain links TRBV9 with TRBJ1-1; tentatively, D is TRBD1 (6 bases). Trimming took 4 bases from V and 7 from J, leaving 17 bases between them. The CDR3 consists of 14 residues. Germline CDR1 and CDR2: SGDLS and YYNGEE. The CDR3 loop reads CASSPTGQPLEAFF. DNA for the CDR3: TGTGCCAGCAGCCCCACTGGACAGCCCCTTGAAGCTTTCTTT.

V is TRBV6-1 and J is TRBJ2-5; no clear D gene. The CDR3 extends over 14 amino acids. Deletions cut 8 bases from V and 0 bases from J, with 13 bases between. The germline V gene encodes CDR1 MNHNS and CDR2 SASEGT. CDR3 in amino acids: CASAPRVNQETQYF. In DNA form, the CDR3 reads TGTGCCAGCGCCCCCCGGGTCAACCAAGAGACCCAGTACTTC.

This clone has just a few counts. The rearrangement uses TRBV7-9 and TRBJ2-3, with 14 bases fitting TRBD2. The CDR3 has 16 residues. The germline V gene encodes CDR1 SEHNR and CDR2 FQNEAQ (reference sequence). Germline trimming cut 6 bases from V and 1 base from J; bases unmatched to any gene: 3. CDR3 coding DNA: TGTGCCAGCAGGCCGGGACTAGCGGGAGGCACAGATACGCAGTATTTT. Translating gives CASRPGLAGGTDTQYF. Full variable domain (rest looked up from reference TRBV7-9 and TRBJ2-3): DTGVSQNPRHKITKRGQNVTFRCDPISEHNRLYWYRQTLGQGPEFLTYFQNEAQLEKSRLLSDRFSAERPKGSFSTLEIQRTEQGDSAMYLCASRPGLAGGTDTQYFGPGTRLTVL.

The chain is built from TRBV2 and TRBJ2-5; 8 bases line up with TRBD1. CDR1 is SNHLY, CDR2 FYNNEI, per germline. J was trimmed by 4 bases and V by 1 base; bases with no gene match: 2. The CDR3 spans 14 residues. CDR3 region: CASSEVRGRETQYF. CDR3 sequence (DNA): TGTGCCAGCAGTGAAGTCAGGGGGCGAGAGACCCAGTACTTC.

J is TRBJ2-1 and V is TRBV29-1; 9 bases fit TRBD2. V lost 3 bases, J lost 2 bases, and 2 bases stayed unmatched. Germline CDR1 SQVTM, CDR2 ANQGSEA. The CDR3 extends over 14 amino acids. CDR3 residues: CSVDGGRAYNEQFF. Here the CDR3 DNA reads TGCAGCGTTGATGGCGGGAGGGCCTACAATGAGCAGTTCTTC.

The V and J genes are TRBV7-9 and TRBJ2-1; no clear D. CDR1 and CDR2 (germline): SEHNR, FQNEAQ (reference sequence). The V end lost 3 bases, the J end lost 8 bases, and 11 bases lay between the germline ends. The CDR3 spans 13 residues. As DNA, the CDR3 is TGTGCCAGCAGCTTGTGGCCGGCGGATGAGCAGTTCTTC. Its translation: CASSLWPADEQFF.

For the CDR3, the DNA is TGCGCCAGCAGCGGTGGGACAGGACCGGCCCAAGAGACCCAGTACTTC. This codes for CASSGGTGPAQETQYF. The rearrangement links TRBV5-1 to TRBJ2-5, with 8 bases matching TRBD1. The CDR3 runs 16 residues. The V segment lost 4 bases and the J segment 1 base; nucleotides outside the gene matches: 9. Germline CDR1 reads SGHRS; CDR2 reads YFSETQ.